Listed here are 28 T cell receptor delta chains from one sample, sequenced in a study of gamma-delta chains in newborns, infants, children. TCRdb redid clone calling on the reads using CATT. The sample yields about 3,400 delta-chain clones, around 1.2% seen once. The source material was blood. The receptors come from a child who was a newborn, infant or young child, either healthy, febrile or measles-vaccinated (not recorded which).

A remark on this clone: The protein that TCRdb holds for this DNA derives from a much larger clone and differs from the translated DNA at residue 3, which likely indicates a read error; the protein shown here is translated from the DNA. This sequence joins TRDV2 and TRDJ2; 11 nucleotides line up with TRDD3. The CDR3 sequence is 16 residues long. Per the germline V gene, CDR1 is GEAIGNYY and CDR2 is EKD. CDR3 DNA sequence: TGTGCCCGTGATCCACTGGGGGATAAAGGGACAGCACAACTCTTCTTT. Translated, it gives CARDPLGDKGTAQLFF.

On this clone: The TCRdb protein, from a much larger clone, departs from this DNA's translation at residue 8, likely by read error; the protein shown derives from the DNA. This sequence joins TRDV2 and TRDJ3; 9 bases fit TRDD3. Looked up from germline, CDR1 is GEAIGNYY and CDR2 is EKD. V shed 4 bases, J shed 5 bases, and the junction held 5 bases outside the gene matches. The CDR3 totals 16 residues. CDR3 bases: TGTGCCTGTGATACTGGGGGACTCCGGGACACCCGACAGATGTTTTTC. This encodes CACDTGGLRDTRQMFF.

Concerning this clone itself: A far larger clone is off by one base, so a read error is likely. The same CDR3 is also encoded by other DNA sequences in this sample. This chain joins TRDV2 and TRDJ3; perhaps TRDD3 as D (5 bases). This CDR3 region has 16 residues. In germline, CDR1 is GEAIGNYY, CDR2 EKD. The ends were cut back, 3 bases at V and 0 bases at J, with 8 bases in the middle. This CDR3 reads CACDWGSSWDTRQMFF. For the CDR3, the DNA is TGTGCCTGTGACTGGGGTAGCTCCTGGGACACCCGACAGATGTTTTTC.

The V call is TRDV3, the J call TRDJ1; 10 bases are a match to TRDD3. After removal of 3 bases from V and 1 base from J, the junction contained 2 bases not matched to a gene. CDR1 is TVYSNPD, CDR2 GDNSRS, per germline (reference sequence). CDR3 length: 13 amino acids. DNA of the CDR3: TGTGCCTTGTACTGGGGGATCACCGATAAACTCATCTTT. Its protein product is CALYWGITDKLIF.

This clone turned up a few times. TCRdb's protein for this DNA is that of a much larger clone and differs from the translation at residue 15, likely a read error; the protein shown is the DNA translation. The same CDR3 also results from other DNA sequences found in this sample. The chain is built from TRDV2 and TRDJ3, with TRDD3 matching 9 bases. In germline, CDR1 is GEAIGNYY, CDR2 EKD. The CDR3 is made up of 17 amino acids. The CDR3 loop reads CACDTGGYSWDTRQVFF. The CDR3, as DNA: TGTGCCTGTGACACCGGGGGATACTCCTGGGACACCCGACAGGTGTTTTTC.

With regard to this clone: For this DNA, TCRdb reports the protein of a much larger clone, which diverges at residue 4, most likely from a read error; the protein presented here is translated directly from the DNA. The V gene is TRDV2, the J gene TRDJ3, with 8 positions matching TRDD3. The V gene end was trimmed by 6 bases and the J gene end by 0 bases; junction bases not matched to a gene: 9. The CDR3 has 18 residues. Per the germline V gene, CDR1 is GEAIGNYY and CDR2 is EKD. The chain's CDR3 is CACNKVLGGSWDTRQMFF. The CDR3 DNA sequence: TGTGCCTGTAACAAAGTACTGGGGGGCTCCTGGGACACCCGACAGATGTTTTTC.

Concerning this clone: The protein given by TCRdb reflects a much larger clone and differs at residue 9 from this DNA's translation, likely from a read error; the protein shown is the DNA's translation. The V gene is TRDV2, the J gene TRDJ2; 7 bases match TRDD3. The CDR3 is made up of 17 amino acids. The germline gives CDR1 GEAIGNYY, CDR2 EKD. The CDR3 region has the DNA TGTGCCTGCGACACCGTTGGGGGACACGCTTTGACAGCACAACTCTTCTTT. It codes for CACDTVGGHALTAQLFF.

Ten or more counts support this clone. A much larger clone lies one base from this, so it may be a read error. This specimen includes other DNA sequences encoding the same CDR3. The chain carries TRDV2 and TRDJ3; the D gene is possibly TRDD3 (6 bases). The germline CDR1 and CDR2 sequences are GEAIGNYY and EKD. This CDR3 has 18 amino acids. The CDR3 reads CARDTLGPDPGDTRQMFF. CDR3 DNA sequence: TGTGCCCGTGACACCCTGGGGCCCGATCCTGGGGACACCCGACAGATGTTTTTC.

Remarks on this clone: The protein TCRdb gives is from a much larger clone and does not agree with this DNA's translation at residue 12, likely a read error; the protein shown here comes from the DNA. The chain employs TRDV2 and TRDJ3, with 8 bases matching TRDD3. CDR3 length: 19 residues. Germline V gene lookup returns CDR1 GEAIGNYY and CDR2 EKD. The CDR3 here is CACDTVLGAVSRDTRQMFF. CDR3 sequence (DNA): TGTGCCTGTGACACCGTACTGGGGGCCGTCTCCCGGGACACCCGACAGATGTTTTTC.

This clone is labeled as medium-sized. It differs at one base from a far larger clone, so likely a read error. The chain employs TRDV2 and TRDJ3; TRDD3 matches 8 bases. The CDR3 is made up of 17 amino acids. Germline V gives CDR1 GEAIGNYY, CDR2 EKD. The CDR3 spells CACGTWGSSWDTRQMFF. The CDR3 DNA reads as TGTGCCTGTGGCACCTGGGGGAGCTCCTGGGACACCCGACAGATGTTTTTC.

Turning to this clone: This may arise from a read error, as a much more abundant clone is one base away. Other DNA sequences within the sample encode an identical CDR3. This sequence joins TRDV3 and TRDJ1; 7 bases match TRDD3. The trim removed 1 base at V and 0 bases at J, leaving 8 bases unmatched. CDR3 length: 15 residues. Per the germline V gene, CDR1 is TVYSNPD and CDR2 is GDNSRS (reference sequence). In DNA form, the CDR3 reads TGTGCCTTTACTGGGGGGTCTCTGTACACCGATAAACTCATCTTT. Its translation is CAFTGGSLYTDKLIF. Based on the CDR3 plus reference TRDV3 and TRDJ1, the full variable domain is CDKVTQSSPDQTVASGSEVVLLCTYDTVYSNPDLFWYRIRPDYSFQFVFYGDNSRSEGADFTQGRFSVKHILTQKAFHLVISPVRTEDSATYYCAFTGGSLYTDKLIFGKGTRVTVEP.

By its share, this clone is large. Other DNA sequences of this sample code for an identical CDR3. The V gene is TRDV2, the J gene TRDJ3; 13 bases map to TRDD3. Trimming took 0 bases from V and 0 from J; bases not matched to a gene: 7. The CDR3 extends over 21 amino acids. The germline V gene has CDR1 GEAIGNYY and CDR2 EKD. DNA for the CDR3: TGTGCCTGTGACACCGCCACTGGGGGATACGCAAGCTCCTGGGACACCCGACAGATGTTTTTC. Amino acids: CACDTATGGYASSWDTRQMFF.

The chain carries TRDV2 and TRDJ3, with TRDD3 matching over 12 bases. The ends lost 2 bases at V and 0 bases at J; junction bases unmatched: 4. The CDR3 is 19 amino acids. Per the germline V gene, CDR1 is GEAIGNYY and CDR2 is EKD. The CDR3 DNA is TGTGCCTGTGACAAGTTACTGGGGGATACCTCCTGGGACACCCGACAGATGTTTTTC. Translated, it gives CACDKLLGDTSWDTRQMFF.

Worth noting for this clone: This probably arose from a read error, given a far larger clone one base away. This specimen includes other DNA sequences encoding the same CDR3. The chain recombines TRDV2 with TRDJ2; possible D gene TRDD3, 5 bases. The germline V gene encodes CDR1 GEAIGNYY and CDR2 EKD. Trimming removed 3 bases from V and 0 bases from J, with 16 bases in between. The CDR3 is made up of 17 amino acids. In nucleotides, the CDR3 is TGTGCCTGTGACTCGGTTACTGGAGGATCTTTGACAGCACAACTCTTCTTT. It translates to CACDSVTGGSLTAQLFF.

Details on this clone: TCRdb has a much larger clone's protein, which differs at residue 13 from the translation of this DNA, likely because of a read error; what is shown is the protein translated from the DNA. The chain recombines TRDV2 with TRDJ3; a possible D gene is TRDD3 (6 bases). The CDR3 loop spans 20 amino acids. The germline CDR1 and CDR2 sequences are GEAIGNYY and EKD. The CDR3 reads CACDPILLDTSSRDTRQMFF. CDR3 in DNA: TGTGCCTGTGACCCGATACTACTGGATACTAGCTCCCGGGACACCCGACAGATGTTTTTC.

This clone is medium-sized (0.01 to 0.1%). A far larger clone is one nucleotide away, so this likely arose from a read error. The chain uses TRDV2 and TRDJ3; a weak D match, TRDD3 (6 bases). Trimming cost V 0 bases and J 0 bases, with 8 bases left between them. Germline values: CDR1 GEAIGNYY, CDR2 EKD. There are 17 residues in the CDR3. CDR3 region: CACDTWGGSWDTRQMFF. In DNA, the CDR3 is TGTGCCTGTGACACCTGGGGGGGCTCCTGGGACACCCGACAGATGTTTTTC.

In regard to this clone: Being one base from a much bigger clone, this may be a read error. Other DNA sequences from this sample encode an identical CDR3 as well. The rearrangement joins TRDV2 to TRDJ2, with TRDD3 matching over 7 bases. Germline CDR1 GEAIGNYY, CDR2 EKD. The CDR3 runs 17 residues. Written as DNA, the CDR3 is TGTGCCTGCGACACCGTTGGAGGATACGCTTTGACAGCACAACTCTTCTTT. This gives the protein CACDTVGGYALTAQLFF.

This clone showed up just a few times. TCRdb lists the protein of a much larger clone for this DNA, which differs at residue 10, so this is likely a read error; the protein given here is translated from the DNA itself. The CDR3 is CACDTGGFSRDTRQMFF. In nucleotides, the CDR3 is TGTGCCTGTGACACCGGGGGTTTCTCCAGGGACACCCGACAGATGTTTTTC. This sequence joins TRDV2 and TRDJ3; tentative D call: TRDD3 (5 bases). The CDR3 sequence is 17 residues long. Germline V gene data show CDR1 as GEAIGNYY and CDR2 as EKD.

This clone was detected a few times. TCRdb shows a much larger clone's protein in place of this DNA's translation, and the two differ at residue 15, likely through a read error; the protein shown is translated from the DNA. The chain is built from TRDV2 and TRDJ3; TRDD3 matches 9 bases. CDR3 size: 17 residues. The V gene's germline CDR1 is GEAIGNYY and CDR2 EKD. The CDR3 spells CACDYWGSSWDTRQTFF. In DNA, the CDR3 is TGTGCCTGTGACTACTGGGGGAGCTCCTGGGACACCCGACAGACGTTTTTC.

This clone was detected only a few times. One base separates it from a far larger clone, so it is likely a read error. The DNA is omitted, as the CDR3 cannot be located on it reliably, and the CDR3 follows TCRdb's listing. The chain employs TRDV1 and TRDJ2; the tabulated D call, TRDD3, remains unverified against the DNA. Both ends counted, the CDR3 spans 16 residues. CDR1 is TSWWSYY, CDR2 QGS, per germline. CDR3 residues: CALGDWGVRVGAQLFF.

With regard to this clone: Since a far larger clone is one base different, this is likely a read error. The sample contains more than one DNA sequence encoding this CDR3. The CDR3 DNA reads TGTGCCTGTGATCAGCTGGGGGATAGCTCCTGGGACACCCGACAGATGTTTTTC. Its translation: CACDQLGDSSWDTRQMFF. The chain links TRDV2 to TRDJ3; 10 bases fit TRDD3. Losses at the gene ends were 4 bases for V and 0 bases for J; bases not matched to a gene: 5. CDR1 is GEAIGNYY, CDR2 EKD, per germline. CDR3 length: 18 residues.

This clone came up many times. A read error may produce the germline difference seen at one junction end. V usage is TRDV2 and J usage is TRDJ2; 8 nucleotides line up with TRDD3. The CDR3 loop spans 15 amino acids. The V gene's germline CDR1 is GEAIGNYY and CDR2 EKD. CDR3 coding DNA: TGTGCCTGTGACCTACTGGGGGCTTTGACAGCACACCTCTTCTTT. It encodes CACDLLGALTAHLFF.

This clone was counted only a few times. A far larger clone is off by one base, so a read error is likely. Other DNA variants within this sample encode the same CDR3. The chain recombines TRDV2 with TRDJ3; the match to TRDD3 covers 8 bases. Germline values: CDR1 GEAIGNYY, CDR2 EKD. The trim removed 2 bases at V and 1 base at J, leaving 6 bases unmatched. This CDR3 has 18 amino acids. The DNA for the CDR3 is TGTGCCTGTGACAAAGTACTGGGGGGTTCCTGGGACACCCGACAGATGTTTTTC. Its translation is CACDKVLGGSWDTRQMFF.

There are a few counts of this clone. A junction end diverges from the germline sequence, so it may reflect a read error. J is TRDJ3 and V is TRDV2, with TRDD3 matching over 13 bases. The length of the CDR3 is 20 residues. Per germline, CDR1 GEAIGNYY and CDR2 EKD. The chain's CDR3 is CACDSTGGYASSWGTRQMFF. The DNA of the CDR3 is TGTGCCTGTGACAGTACTGGGGGATACGCGAGTTCCTGGGGCACCCGACAGATGTTTTTC.

This clone occurred a few times. This likely traces to a read error, being one base from a far larger clone. The sample has other DNA sequences that encode this CDR3 too. The genes are TRDV2 and TRDJ3; the match to TRDD3 covers 13 bases. From germline, CDR1 is GEAIGNYY and CDR2 EKD. The CDR3 consists of 20 residues. Written as DNA, the CDR3 is TGTGCCTGTGACCCTCTCGTACTGGGGGATACGCCCTGGGACACCCGACAAATGTTTTTC. This sequence encodes CACDPLVLGDTPWDTRQMFF.

The sample holds a few counts of this clone. The protein in TCRdb stems from a much larger clone and differs at residue 10 from this DNA's translation, likely a read error; here the protein is translated from the DNA. V and J are TRDV3 and TRDJ2; 12 bases match TRDD3. The CDR3 loop spans 14 amino acids. From germline, CDR1 is TVYSNPD and CDR2 GDNSRS (reference sequence). CDR3 sequence: CALLGDTLTTQLFF. The CDR3 DNA reads TGTGCCTTACTGGGGGATACTTTGACAACACAACTCTTCTTT.

A word on this clone: The protein held in TCRdb is that of a much larger clone and does not match this DNA's translation at residue 12, likely because of a read error; the protein shown is translated from the DNA. The V and J genes are TRDV2 and TRDJ3; 11 positions match TRDD3. Germline values: CDR1 GEAIGNYY, CDR2 EKD. CDR3 length: 17 amino acids. For the CDR3, the DNA is TGTGCCTGTGACAGATGGGGGATACGCTGGGACGCCCGACAGATGTTTTTC. Translation gives CACDRWGIRWDARQMFF.

This clone has at least ten counts. One base away lies a much larger clone, so this may be a sequencing read error. This CDR3 is CACDTLGALISWDTRQMFF. The CDR3 nucleotides are TGTGCCTGTGACACCCTGGGGGCCCTGATCTCCTGGGACACCCGACAGATGTTTTTC. The rearrangement joins TRDV2 to TRDJ3, with TRDD3 identical over 7 bases. This CDR3 contains 19 residues. In germline, CDR1 is GEAIGNYY, CDR2 EKD. V was clipped by 0 bases and J by 0 bases; unmatched bases: 7.